This TCR beta chain was retrieved from a study of OX40 agonist ivuxolimab in advanced cancers. Study-level points and caveats: Compared with CD4+, CD8+ T cells on average had more expanded clones. Expanded peripheral T cells had an undetermined antigen specificity.

The data were produced by immunoSEQ multiplex PCR, yet TCRdb's version contains in-frame clones alone and is incomplete. In the table there are 90,000 or so clones, 90% to 95% of which are singletons. In regard to this clone: Its antigen is unknown.

The sample was CD4+ or CD8+ T cells sorted from blood, taken in a trial of the OX40 agonist ivuxolimab. This clonotype was obtained from an adult with an advanced solid tumor such as melanoma, head and neck, liver or kidney cancer.

CDR3 sequence reads: CASSGAGGNQPQHF. CDR3 in DNA: TGTGCCAGCAGTGGCGCAGGGGGAAATCAGCCCCAGCATTTT. The genes are TRBV6-5 and TRBJ1-5; TRBD1 matches at 7 bases. The CDR3 is made up of 14 amino acids. Germline lookup yields CDR1 MNHEY and CDR2 SVGAGI. J was trimmed by 4 bases and V by 5 bases; bases with no gene match: 5.